This TCR beta chain was observed in a study of response to subunit inactivated influenza vaccine. Via MiXCR, TCRdb re-called the RT-PCR reads, giving one row per CDR3 protein. Among 550,000 to 600,000 distinct CDR3 sequences, roughly 12% were seen once, and the ten largest hold approximately 10%. Worth noting for this clonotype: Its antigen is undetermined.

The germline V and J ends were trimmed by 6 bases and 0 bases, with 12 bases remaining between them. The CDR3 is 14 amino acids. CDR1 is MGHDK and CDR2 is SYGVNS in the germline V gene. Whole-study results and caveats: Authors suggested few new T cells are recruited by each seasonal influenza vaccination.

The genes are TRBV25-1 and TRBJ2-7; D possibly uses TRBD1 or TRBD2 (5 bases each). The TCR comes from a man aged 50 or older who received an inactivated influenza vaccine. Specimen: PBMCs from blood, collected on the day of vaccination. This CDR3 reads CASSRDESSYEQYF. In DNA, the CDR3 is TGTGCCAGCAGCCGGGACGAGAGCTCCTACGAGCAGTACTTC.